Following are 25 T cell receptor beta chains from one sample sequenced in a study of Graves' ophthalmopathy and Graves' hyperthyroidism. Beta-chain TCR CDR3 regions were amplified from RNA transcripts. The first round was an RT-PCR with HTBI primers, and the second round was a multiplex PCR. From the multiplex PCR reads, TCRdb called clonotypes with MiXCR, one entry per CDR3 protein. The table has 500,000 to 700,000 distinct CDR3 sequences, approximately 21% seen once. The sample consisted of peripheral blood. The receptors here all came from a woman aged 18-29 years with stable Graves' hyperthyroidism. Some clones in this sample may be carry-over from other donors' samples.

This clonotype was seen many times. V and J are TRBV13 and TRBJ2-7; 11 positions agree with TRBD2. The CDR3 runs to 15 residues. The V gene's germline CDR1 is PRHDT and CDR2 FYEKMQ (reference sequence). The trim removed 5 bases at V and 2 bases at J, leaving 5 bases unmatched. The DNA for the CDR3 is TGTGCCAGCAGCGAGGGACTAGCGGTGACCTACGAGCAGTACTTC. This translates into CASSEGLAVTYEQYF.

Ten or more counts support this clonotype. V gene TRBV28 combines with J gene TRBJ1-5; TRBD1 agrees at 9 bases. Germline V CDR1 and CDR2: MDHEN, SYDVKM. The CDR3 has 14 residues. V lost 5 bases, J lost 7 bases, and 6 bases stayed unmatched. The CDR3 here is CASSMTGGGQPQHF. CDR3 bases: TGTGCCAGCAGTATGACAGGGGGGGGACAGCCCCAGCATTTT.

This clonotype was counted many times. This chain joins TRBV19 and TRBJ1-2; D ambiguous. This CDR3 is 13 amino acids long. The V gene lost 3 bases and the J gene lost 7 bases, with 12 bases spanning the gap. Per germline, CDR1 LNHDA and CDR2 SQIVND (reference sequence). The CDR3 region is CASSIPKRAGYTF. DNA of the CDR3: TGTGCCAGTAGTATTCCCAAGCGAGCTGGCTACACCTTC.

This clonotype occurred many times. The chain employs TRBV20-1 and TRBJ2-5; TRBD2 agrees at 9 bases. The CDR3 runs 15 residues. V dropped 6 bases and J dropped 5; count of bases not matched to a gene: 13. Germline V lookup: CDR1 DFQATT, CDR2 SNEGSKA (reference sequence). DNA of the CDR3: TGCAGTGCCATCCCCCTTCTAGCGGGGATCGAGACCCAGTACTTC. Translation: CSAIPLLAGIETQYF.

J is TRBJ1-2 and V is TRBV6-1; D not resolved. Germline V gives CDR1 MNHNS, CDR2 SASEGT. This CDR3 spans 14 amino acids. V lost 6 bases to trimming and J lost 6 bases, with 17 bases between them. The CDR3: CASSSAEDFDGYTF. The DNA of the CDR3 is TGTGCCAGCAGCTCTGCTGAGGACTTTGATGGCTACACCTTC.

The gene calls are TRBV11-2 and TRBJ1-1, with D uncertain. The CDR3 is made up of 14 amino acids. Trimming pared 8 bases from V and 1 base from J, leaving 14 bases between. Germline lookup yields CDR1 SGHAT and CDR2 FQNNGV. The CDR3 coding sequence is TGTGCCAGCCTCCCCCCGACCCGGAACACTGAAGCTTTCTTT. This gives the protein CASLPPTRNTEAFF.

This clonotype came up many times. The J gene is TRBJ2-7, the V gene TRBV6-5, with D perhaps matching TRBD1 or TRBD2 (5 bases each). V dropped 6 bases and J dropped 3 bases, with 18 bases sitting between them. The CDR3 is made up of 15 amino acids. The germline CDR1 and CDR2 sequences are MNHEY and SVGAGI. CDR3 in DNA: TGTGCCAGCAGCCCGTTATGGGACGGGAACTACGAGCAGTACTTC. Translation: CASSPLWDGNYEQYF.

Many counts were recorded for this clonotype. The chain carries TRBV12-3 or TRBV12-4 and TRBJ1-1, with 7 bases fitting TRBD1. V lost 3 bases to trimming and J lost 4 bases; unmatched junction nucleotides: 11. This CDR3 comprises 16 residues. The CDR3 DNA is TGTGCCAGCAGTTTGTCGGGCGAGGCAGGGGGCACTGAAGCTTTCTTT. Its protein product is CASSLSGEAGGTEAFF.

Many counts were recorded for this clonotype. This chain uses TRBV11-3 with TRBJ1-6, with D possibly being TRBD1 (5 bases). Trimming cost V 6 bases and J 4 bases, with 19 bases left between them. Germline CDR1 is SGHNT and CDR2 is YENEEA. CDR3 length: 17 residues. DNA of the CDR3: TGTGCCAGCAGTTCGGGACCGCGAAACGTATATAATTCACCCCTCCACTTT. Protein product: CASSSGPRNVYNSPLHF.

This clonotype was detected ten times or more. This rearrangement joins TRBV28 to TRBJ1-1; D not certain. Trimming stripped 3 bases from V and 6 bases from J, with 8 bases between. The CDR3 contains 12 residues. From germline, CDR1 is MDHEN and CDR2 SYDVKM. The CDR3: CASSFQVAEAFF. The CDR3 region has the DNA TGTGCCAGCAGTTTCCAGGTAGCTGAAGCTTTCTTT. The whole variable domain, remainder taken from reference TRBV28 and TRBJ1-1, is DVKVTQSSRYLVKRTGEKVFLECVQDMDHENMFWYRQDPGLGLRLIYFSYDVKMKEKGDIPEGYSVSREKKERFSLILESASTNQTSMYLCASSFQVAEAFFGQGTRLTVV.

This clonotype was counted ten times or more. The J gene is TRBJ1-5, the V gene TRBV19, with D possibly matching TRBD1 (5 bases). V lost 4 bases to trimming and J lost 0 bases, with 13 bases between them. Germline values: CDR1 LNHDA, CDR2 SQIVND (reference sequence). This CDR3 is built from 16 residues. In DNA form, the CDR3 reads TGTGCCAGTAGTAGGCGCGGGGCCGATAGCAATCAGCCCCAGCATTTT. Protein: CASSRRGADSNQPQHF.

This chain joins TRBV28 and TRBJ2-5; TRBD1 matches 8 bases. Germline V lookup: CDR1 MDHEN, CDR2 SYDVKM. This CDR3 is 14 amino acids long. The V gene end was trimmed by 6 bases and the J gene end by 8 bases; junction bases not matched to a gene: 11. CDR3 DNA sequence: TGTGCCAGCAGCTTGGGACAGGACGCTCGAACCCAGTACTTC. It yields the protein CASSLGQDARTQYF. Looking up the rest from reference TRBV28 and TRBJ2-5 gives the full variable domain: DVKVTQSSRYLVKRTGEKVFLECVQDMDHENMFWYRQDPGLGLRLIYFSYDVKMKEKGDIPEGYSVSREKKERFSLILESASTNQTSMYLCASSLGQDARTQYFGPGTRLLVL.

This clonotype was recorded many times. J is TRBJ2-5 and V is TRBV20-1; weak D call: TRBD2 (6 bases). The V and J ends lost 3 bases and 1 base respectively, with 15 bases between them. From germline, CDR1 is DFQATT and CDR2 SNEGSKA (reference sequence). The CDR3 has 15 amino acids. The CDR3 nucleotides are TGCAGTGCTAGGTCCAGGGTAGCGGCCCAAGAGACCCAGTACTTC. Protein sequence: CSARSRVAAQETQYF.

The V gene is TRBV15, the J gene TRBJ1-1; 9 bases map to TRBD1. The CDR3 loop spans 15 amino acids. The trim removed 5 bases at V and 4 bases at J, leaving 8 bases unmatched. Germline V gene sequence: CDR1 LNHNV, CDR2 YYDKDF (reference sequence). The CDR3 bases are TGTGCCACCAGCGGACCACAGGGGGCAGTCACTGAAGCTTTCTTT. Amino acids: CATSGPQGAVTEAFF.

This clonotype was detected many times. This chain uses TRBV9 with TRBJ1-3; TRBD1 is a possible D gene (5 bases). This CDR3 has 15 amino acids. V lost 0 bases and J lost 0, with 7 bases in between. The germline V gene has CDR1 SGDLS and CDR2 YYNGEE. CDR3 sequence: CASSVDGGSGNTIYF. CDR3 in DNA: TGTGCCAGCAGCGTAGACGGGGGCTCTGGAAACACCATATATTTT.

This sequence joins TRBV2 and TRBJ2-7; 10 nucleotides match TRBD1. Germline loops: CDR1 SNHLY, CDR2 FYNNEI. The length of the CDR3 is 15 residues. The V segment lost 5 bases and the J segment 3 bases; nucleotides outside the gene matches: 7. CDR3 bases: TGTGCCAGCAGTTCCGAGGACAGGGGGAACTACGAGCAGTACTTC. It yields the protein CASSSEDRGNYEQYF.

The CDR3 DNA is TGTGCCAGCAGTTACAGGGTGGATGACACTGAAGCTTTCTTT. Residues: CASSYRVDDTEAFF. V and J are TRBV6-5 and TRBJ1-1; the D is unclear. CDR1 MNHEY and CDR2 SVGAGI come from the germline V gene. Trimming pared 2 bases from V and 3 bases from J, leaving 10 bases between. The CDR3 length is 14 residues.

The CDR3, as DNA: TGTGCCAGCAGTTTATTGGGCGCGGAAGGCTACACCTTC. Translation gives CASSLLGAEGYTF. V and J are TRBV27 and TRBJ1-2, with D hard to call. Trimming pared 1 base from V and 8 bases from J, leaving 11 bases between. This CDR3 is built from 13 residues. Looked up from germline, CDR1 is MNHEY and CDR2 is SMNVEV (reference sequence).

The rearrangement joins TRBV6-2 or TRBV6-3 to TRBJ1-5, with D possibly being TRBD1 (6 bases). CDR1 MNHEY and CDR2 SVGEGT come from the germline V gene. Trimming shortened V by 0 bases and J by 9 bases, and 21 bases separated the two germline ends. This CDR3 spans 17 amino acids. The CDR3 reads CASSYSRGLGVVGPQHF. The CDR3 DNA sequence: TGTGCCAGCAGTTACTCGAGGGGGTTGGGGGTTGTAGGGCCCCAGCATTTT.

This CDR3 reads CASSWGSDEQYF. CDR3 bases: TGTGCCAGCAGTTGGGGTTCGGACGAGCAGTACTTC. The genes are TRBV12-3 or TRBV12-4 and TRBJ2-7, with D hard to call. Trimming took 4 bases from V and 5 from J, leaving 9 bases between them. The CDR3 covers 12 residues.

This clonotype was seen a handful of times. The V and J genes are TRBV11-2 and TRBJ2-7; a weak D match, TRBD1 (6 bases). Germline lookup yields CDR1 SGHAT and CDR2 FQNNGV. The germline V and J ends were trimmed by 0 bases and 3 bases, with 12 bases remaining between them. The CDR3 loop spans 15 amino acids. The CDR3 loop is CASSLEGHAGYEQYF. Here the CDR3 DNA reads TGTGCCAGCAGCTTAGAGGGACACGCTGGCTACGAGCAGTACTTC.

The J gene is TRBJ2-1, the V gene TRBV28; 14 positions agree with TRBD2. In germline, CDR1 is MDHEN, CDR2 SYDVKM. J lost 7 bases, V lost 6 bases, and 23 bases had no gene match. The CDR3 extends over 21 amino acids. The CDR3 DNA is TGTGCCAGCAGCCAGTCCCTGAGTGGACTAGCGGGAGGAACCTGGAGGAATGAGCAGTTCTTC. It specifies CASSQSLSGLAGGTWRNEQFF.

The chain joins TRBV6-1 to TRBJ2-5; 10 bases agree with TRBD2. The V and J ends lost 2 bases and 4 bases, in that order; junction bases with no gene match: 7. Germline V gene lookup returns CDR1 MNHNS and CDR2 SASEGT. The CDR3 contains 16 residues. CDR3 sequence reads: CASSEKEREGPETQYF. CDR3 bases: TGTGCCAGCAGTGAAAAGGAGCGGGAGGGCCCAGAGACCCAGTACTTC.

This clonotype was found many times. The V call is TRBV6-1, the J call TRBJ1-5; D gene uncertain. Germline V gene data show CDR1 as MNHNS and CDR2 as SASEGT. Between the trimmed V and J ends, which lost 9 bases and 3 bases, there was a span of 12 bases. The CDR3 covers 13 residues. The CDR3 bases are TGTGCCAGTTCTGAACAGATCAATCAGCCCCAGCATTTT. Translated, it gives CASSEQINQPQHF.

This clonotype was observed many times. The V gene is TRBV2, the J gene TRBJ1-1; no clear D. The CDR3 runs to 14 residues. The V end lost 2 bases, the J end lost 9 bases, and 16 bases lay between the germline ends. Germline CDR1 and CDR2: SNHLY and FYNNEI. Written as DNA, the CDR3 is TGTGCCAGCAGTGAACAGGCCGGGCCATTTCAAGCTTTCTTT. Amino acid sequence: CASSEQAGPFQAFF.